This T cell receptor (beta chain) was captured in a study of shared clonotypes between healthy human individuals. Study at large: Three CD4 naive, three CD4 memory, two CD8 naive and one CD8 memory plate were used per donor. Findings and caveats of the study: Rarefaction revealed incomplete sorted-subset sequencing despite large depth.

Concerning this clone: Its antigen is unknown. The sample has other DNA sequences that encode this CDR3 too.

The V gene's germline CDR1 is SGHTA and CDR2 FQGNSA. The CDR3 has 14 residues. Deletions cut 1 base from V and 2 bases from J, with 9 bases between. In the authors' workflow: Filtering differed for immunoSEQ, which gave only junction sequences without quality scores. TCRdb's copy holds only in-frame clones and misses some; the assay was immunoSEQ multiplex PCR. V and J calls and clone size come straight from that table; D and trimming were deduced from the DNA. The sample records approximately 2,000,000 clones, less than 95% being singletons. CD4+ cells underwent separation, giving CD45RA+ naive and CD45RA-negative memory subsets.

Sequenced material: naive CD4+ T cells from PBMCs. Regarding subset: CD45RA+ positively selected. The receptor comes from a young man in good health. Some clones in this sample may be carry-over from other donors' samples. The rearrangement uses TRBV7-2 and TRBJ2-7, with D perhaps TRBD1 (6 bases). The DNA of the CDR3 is TGTGCCAGCAGCTTAGATAGGGGGACCTACGAGCAGTACTTC. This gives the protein CASSLDRGTYEQYF.